One sample yielded the 32 T cell receptor beta chains listed below, sequenced in a study of T-cell reconstitution after alpha-beta-depleted transplantation in children. Unique molecular identifiers were incorporated when the TCRbeta library was constructed. In TCRdb, the PCR reads were re-called with MiXCR into one record per CDR3 protein. This table holds 450,000 to 500,000 distinct CDR3 sequences, about 12% found once. This sample comprised PBMCs from the stem cell graft donor, obtained from the stem cell graft. The receptors were gathered from a human donor who donated a stem cell graft to a child with combined immunodeficiency.

The rearrangement links TRBV27 to TRBJ2-1; TRBD2 aligns across 12 bases. J gave up 10 bases and V 5 bases, and 9 bases lay outside the gene matches. Germline V gene data show CDR1 as MNHEY and CDR2 as SMNVEV (reference sequence). This CDR3 is built from 15 residues. The CDR3 reads CASSPGLAGSQEQFF. CDR3 sequence (DNA): TGTGCCAGCAGTCCCGGACTAGCGGGGAGTCAGGAGCAGTTCTTC.

In this sample, this clonotype turned up a few times. The genes are TRBV9 and TRBJ2-3; D is perhaps TRBD2 (5 bases). This CDR3 comprises 15 residues. V was cut by 0 bases and J by 2 bases, with 10 bases left in between. Germline V gene sequence: CDR1 SGDLS, CDR2 YYNGEE. For the CDR3, the DNA is TGTGCCAGCAGCGTAGGTAGCGTTACCACAGATACGCAGTATTTT. This encodes CASSVGSVTTDTQYF.

There are a few counts of this clonotype. V gene TRBV21-1 combines with J gene TRBJ1-5; no DNA check was done on the table's D call, TRBD1. TRBV21-1 is described as a pseudogene. CDR3 length: 15 residues. CDR3 DNA sequence: TGTGCCAGCAGCAATGAGGGGGCGATTAATCAGCCCCAGCATTTT. This sequence encodes CASSNEGAINQPQHF.

This clonotype was picked up a small number of times. The genes are TRBV20-1 and TRBJ1-5; 9 bases match TRBD1. CDR3 length equals 16 residues. The junction had 7 bases not matched to a gene; V was cut back by 1 base and J by 3 bases. Germline V gene sequence: CDR1 DFQATT, CDR2 SNEGSKA (reference sequence). The CDR3 spells CSARGTGGLVNQPQHF. CDR3 nucleotide sequence: TGCAGTGCTAGAGGAACAGGGGGCTTGGTCAATCAGCCCCAGCATTTT.

This clonotype was picked up a small number of times. This sequence joins TRBV19 and TRBJ1-5; the D is unclear. Trimming cost V 1 base and J 5 bases, with 9 bases left between them. The length of the CDR3 is 14 residues. Germline V CDR1 and CDR2: LNHDA, SQIVND (reference sequence). CDR3 protein: CASSIGRGDQPQHF. DNA for the CDR3: TGTGCCAGTAGTATAGGACGGGGAGATCAGCCCCAGCATTTT.

A word on this clonotype: A much larger clone differs by one base, so this may be a read error. This chain connects TRBV12-3 or TRBV12-4 to TRBJ2-3; 8 positions agree with TRBD2. This CDR3 has 14 amino acids. The CDR3 spells CASSVGLATDAQYF. In DNA form, the CDR3 reads TGTGCCAGCAGTGTCGGACTAGCTACAGATGCGCAGTATTTT.

The genes are TRBV28 and TRBJ2-2; 15 nucleotides match TRBD2. Trimming at V came to 3 bases and at J to 1 base, leaving 12 bases not matched to a gene. CDR1 MDHEN and CDR2 SYDVKM come from the germline V gene. The CDR3 runs 21 residues. The CDR3 spells CASSFLSSGTSGGLNTGELFF. CDR3 bases: TGTGCCAGCAGTTTCCTTTCATCCGGGACTAGCGGGGGGCTGAACACCGGGGAGCTGTTTTTT.

CDR3 in DNA: TGCGCCAGCAGCCACGGAACAGGAAGGACAGTCGCGTCCTACGAGCAGTACTTC. As protein: CASSHGTGRTVASYEQYF. This chain uses TRBV4-3 with TRBJ2-7, with D maybe TRBD1 (6 bases). The CDR3 totals 18 residues. V was pared by 3 bases and J by 1 base, with 22 bases between. CDR1 and CDR2 from the germline V gene are LGHNA and YSLEER.

This clonotype was counted many times. The J gene is TRBJ2-3, the V gene TRBV20-1, with D unresolved. CDR1 DFQATT and CDR2 SNEGSKA come from the germline V gene (reference sequence). The V end was cut by 5 bases, the J end by 9 bases, with 12 bases between. The CDR3 is 11 amino acids. The CDR3 sequence is CSAWTSITQYF. CDR3 bases: TGCAGTGCTTGGACGTCCATAACGCAGTATTTT.

CDR3 sequence (DNA): TGTGCCAGCAGTTTCCTAGCGGGGGGGGGCACAGATACGCAGTATTTT. Residues: CASSFLAGGGTDTQYF. The chain has TRBV27 and TRBJ2-3; 12 bases fit TRBD2. V shed 3 bases and J 1 base; nucleotides not matched to a gene: 2. The CDR3 has 16 amino acids. The germline V gene encodes CDR1 MNHEY and CDR2 SMNVEV (reference sequence).

This clonotype has a handful of counts. The V gene is TRBV5-1, the J gene TRBJ1-6; D remains ambiguous. V lost 1 base and J lost 6, with 14 bases in between. The CDR3 spans 16 residues. Germline loops: CDR1 SGHRS, CDR2 YFSETQ. CDR3 amino acids: CASSLSGRRPNSPLHF. As DNA, the CDR3 is TGCGCCAGCAGCTTGAGTGGCAGGAGACCTAATTCACCCCTCCACTTT.

This clonotype was seen ten or more times. The chain has TRBV20-1 and TRBJ2-7, with D perhaps matching TRBD1 (6 bases). The V gene lost 0 bases and the J gene lost 7 bases, with 7 bases spanning the gap. The CDR3 has 11 residues. Germline CDR1 DFQATT, CDR2 SNEGSKA (reference sequence). In nucleotides, the CDR3 is TGCAGTGCTAGAGAGACAGGAGAGCAGTACTTC. Protein sequence: CSARETGEQYF.

The chain has TRBV29-1 and TRBJ2-3; 10 bases map to TRBD1. The ends lost 2 bases at V and 3 bases at J; junction bases unmatched: 2. There are 14 residues in the CDR3. Germline V lookup: CDR1 SQVTM, CDR2 ANQGSEA. CDR3 nucleotide sequence: TGCAGCGTTGAAAGGGGACAGGGGACAGATACGCAGTATTTT. Protein: CSVERGQGTDTQYF.

This clonotype has only a few counts. This sequence joins TRBV12-3 or TRBV12-4 and TRBJ1-2, with unresolved D. Trimming stripped 3 bases from V and 6 bases from J, with 11 bases between. This CDR3 is built from 13 residues. The CDR3 region is CASSFMYSNGYTF. In DNA, the CDR3 is TGTGCCAGCAGTTTCATGTATTCGAATGGCTACACCTTC.

This clonotype was recorded a few times. The gene calls are TRBV18 and TRBJ1-1; possibly TRBD1 for D (6 bases). Per the germline V gene, CDR1 is KGHSH and CDR2 is LQKENI. This CDR3 comprises 13 residues. Between the trimmed V and J ends, which lost 8 bases and 0 bases, there was a span of 10 bases. CDR3 bases: TGTGCCAGCAACAGGGAGGTGAACACTGAAGCTTTCTTT. It translates to CASNREVNTEAFF.

This clonotype has ten or more counts. This rearrangement joins TRBV27 to TRBJ2-7, with D possibly being TRBD1 (6 bases). CDR1 MNHEY and CDR2 SMNVEV come from the germline V gene (reference sequence). The CDR3 has 14 residues. Trimming shortened V by 4 bases and J by 2 bases, and 12 bases separated the two germline ends. The CDR3 here is CASSWGHATYEQYF. The CDR3 DNA reads as TGTGCCAGCAGTTGGGGACACGCAACCTACGAGCAGTACTTC.

This clonotype was observed a few times. The chain employs TRBV12-3 or TRBV12-4 and TRBJ2-1, with D perhaps TRBD2 (5 bases). Trimming shortened V by 8 bases and J by 5 bases, and 16 bases separated the two germline ends. CDR3 size: 14 residues. Written as DNA, the CDR3 is TGTGCCAGCTGCCTCGCGGGCCCCAACAATGAGCAGTTCTTC. Translating it yields CASCLAGPNNEQFF.

The J gene is TRBJ2-5, the V gene TRBV12-3 or TRBV12-4, with 7 positions matching TRBD1. The CDR3 runs 15 residues. The junction had 8 bases not matched to a gene; V was cut back by 4 bases and J by 3 bases. The CDR3 region is CASSSETGTEETQYF. The CDR3 DNA is TGTGCCAGCAGTTCCGAAACCGGGACAGAAGAGACCCAGTACTTC.

About this clonotype: Relative to the germline gene, one junction end is altered; a read error may explain this. The chain has TRBV19 and TRBJ2-1; D ambiguous. Germline V CDR1 and CDR2: LNHDA, SQIVND (reference sequence). The CDR3 covers 13 residues. CDR3 sequence reads: CATSIGNANEQFF. CDR3 nucleotides: TGTGCCACTAGTATAGGCAACGCCAATGAGCAGTTCTTC.

This chain joins TRBV12-3 or TRBV12-4 and TRBJ1-2; a possible D gene is TRBD1 (5 bases). The CDR3 has 13 residues. Trimming pared 3 bases from V and 4 bases from J, leaving 9 bases between. The CDR3 region has the DNA TGTGCCAGCAGTTTTTTGGGGGGCTATGGCTACACCTTC. It encodes CASSFLGGYGYTF.

The gene calls are TRBV2 and TRBJ2-7, with TRBD1 as a possible D gene (6 bases). V shed 7 bases and J shed 4 bases, with 14 bases lying between them. In germline, CDR1 is SNHLY, CDR2 FYNNEI. The length of the CDR3 is 13 residues. The CDR3, as DNA: TGTGCCAGCACCAAGGAGCAGGGGTACGAGCAGTACTTC. It is translated as CASTKEQGYEQYF.

The table lists this clonotype with many counts. The chain links TRBV20-1 to TRBJ2-3; 9 positions match TRBD2. V lost 6 bases to trimming and J lost 5 bases; unmatched junction nucleotides: 3. The V gene's germline CDR1 is DFQATT and CDR2 SNEGSKA (reference sequence). CDR3 length: 12 residues. CDR3 DNA: TGCAGTGCCGTAGCGGGAGAAGATACGCAGTATTTT. Its protein is CSAVAGEDTQYF.

This chain joins TRBV18 and TRBJ2-7, with D possibly called TRBD1 or TRBD2 (5 bases each). V lost 3 bases and J 3 bases, leaving 15 bases between the germline ends. CDR3 size: 15 residues. CDR1 is KGHSH, CDR2 LQKENI, per germline. CDR3 sequence reads: CASSPPTNGGYEQYF. The DNA for the CDR3 is TGTGCCAGCTCACCCCCAACCAATGGGGGCTACGAGCAGTACTTC.

This clonotype appeared a few times. J is TRBJ2-1 and V is TRBV28, with D possibly matching TRBD1 (5 bases). The germline V gene has CDR1 MDHEN and CDR2 SYDVKM. Trimming shortened V by 1 base and J by 7 bases, and 14 bases separated the two germline ends. CDR3 length: 15 amino acids. The CDR3 DNA sequence: TGTGCCAGCAGTTTATTGATGGGGCGCAGGAATGAGCAGTTCTTC. It codes for CASSLLMGRRNEQFF.

This sequence joins TRBV29-1 and TRBJ1-1; D not resolved. Germline CDR1 SQVTM, CDR2 ANQGSEA. This CDR3 contains 12 residues. The V gene lost 7 bases and the J gene lost 6 bases, with 15 bases spanning the gap. In DNA, the CDR3 is TGCAGCGCCCATGTACTTACGCCTGAAGCTTTCTTT. The encoded protein is CSAHVLTPEAFF.

This clonotype was counted only a few times. This CDR3 reads CASSSTSGVSTDTQYF. The CDR3 DNA follows: TGTGCCAGCAGTTCAACGTCAGGGGTTAGTACAGATACGCAGTATTTT. The chain uses TRBV6-5 and TRBJ2-3; perhaps TRBD1 as D (6 bases). Germline-derived CDR1 and CDR2 are MNHEY and SVGAGI. The CDR3 length is 16 residues. The V gene lost 4 bases and the J gene lost 3 bases, with 17 bases spanning the gap.

The chain joins TRBV12-3 or TRBV12-4 to TRBJ2-1, with TRBD2 matching over 7 bases. V trimming: 3 bases; J trimming: 5 bases; junction bases outside the gene matches: 7. The length of the CDR3 is 15 residues. The CDR3 region is CASSLMASGDNEQFF. The CDR3 DNA reads as TGTGCCAGCAGTTTGATGGCTAGCGGAGACAATGAGCAGTTCTTC.

The J gene is TRBJ2-1, the V gene TRBV5-1; D may correspond to TRBD1 or TRBD2 (5 bases each). The CDR3 has 13 amino acids. V was trimmed by 4 bases and J by 4 bases, leaving 9 bases between them. The germline V gene encodes CDR1 SGHRS and CDR2 YFSETQ. The DNA of the CDR3 is TGCGCCAGCAGCACGGGACCTTACAATGAGCAGTTCTTC. It is translated as CASSTGPYNEQFF.

The chain joins TRBV10-3 to TRBJ2-4; D remains ambiguous. This CDR3 spans 13 amino acids. CDR1 is ENHRY and CDR2 is SYGVKD in the germline V gene. V lost 5 bases and J lost 7, with 12 bases in between. The CDR3 coding sequence is TGTGCCATCAGTACCCATTCGGCTAACATTCAGTACTTC. Translation gives CAISTHSANIQYF.

The gene calls are TRBV5-5 and TRBJ2-7, with TRBD2 as a possible D gene (5 bases). Germline CDR1 and CDR2: SGHKS and YYEKEE (reference sequence). The V and J ends lost 0 bases and 3 bases respectively, with 16 bases between them. CDR3 length: 16 amino acids. Here the CDR3 DNA reads TGTGCCAGCAGCTTGGCCGGCGGGCAGGTTCTCTACGAGCAGTACTTC. Residues: CASSLAGGQVLYEQYF.

This clonotype was found a few times. The V and J genes are TRBV2 and TRBJ1-5; D may be TRBD1 (5 bases). Trimming pared 6 bases from V and 9 bases from J, leaving 9 bases between. CDR1 and CDR2 (germline): SNHLY, FYNNEI. This CDR3 is built from 11 residues. The CDR3 loop is CASRFTGPQHF. The CDR3 DNA is TGTGCCAGCAGGTTCACAGGGCCCCAGCATTTT.

The genes are TRBV30 and TRBJ2-5; no definite D call. The CDR3 is 12 residues long. Germline CDR1 GTSNPN, CDR2 SVGIG (reference sequence). The V gene lost 0 bases and the J gene lost 6 bases, with 8 bases spanning the gap. CDR3 sequence reads: CAWSVRQQTQYF. CDR3 DNA: TGTGCCTGGAGTGTACGACAACAGACCCAGTACTTC.